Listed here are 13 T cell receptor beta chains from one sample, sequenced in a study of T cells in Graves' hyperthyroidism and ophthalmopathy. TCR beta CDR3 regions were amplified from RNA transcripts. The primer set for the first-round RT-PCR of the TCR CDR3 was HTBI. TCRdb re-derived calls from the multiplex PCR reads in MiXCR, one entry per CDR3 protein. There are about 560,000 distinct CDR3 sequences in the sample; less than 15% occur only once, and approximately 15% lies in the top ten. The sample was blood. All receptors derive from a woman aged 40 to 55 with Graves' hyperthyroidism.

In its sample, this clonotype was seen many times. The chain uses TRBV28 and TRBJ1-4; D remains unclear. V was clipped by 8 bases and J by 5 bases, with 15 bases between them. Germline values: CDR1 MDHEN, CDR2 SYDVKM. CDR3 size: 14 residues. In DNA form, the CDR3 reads TGTGCCAGCCACGGCCGGGCGCCGAATGAAAAACTGTTTTTT. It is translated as CASHGRAPNEKLFF.

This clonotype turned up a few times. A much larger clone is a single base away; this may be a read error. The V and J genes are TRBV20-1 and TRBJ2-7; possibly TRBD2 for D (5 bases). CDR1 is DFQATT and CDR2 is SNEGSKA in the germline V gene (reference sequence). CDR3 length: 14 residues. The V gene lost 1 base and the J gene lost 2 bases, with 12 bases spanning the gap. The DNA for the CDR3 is TGCAGTGCTAGAGGGACGGGATCCGCCTACGAGCAGTACTTC. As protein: CSARGTGSAYEQYF.

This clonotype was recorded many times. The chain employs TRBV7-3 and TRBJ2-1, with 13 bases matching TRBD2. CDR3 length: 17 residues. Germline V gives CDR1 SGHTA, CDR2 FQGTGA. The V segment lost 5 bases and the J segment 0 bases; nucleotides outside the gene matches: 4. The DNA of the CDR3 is TGTGCCAGCAGCCCCCGGACTAGCGGGAGCTCCTACAATGAGCAGTTCTTC. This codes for CASSPRTSGSSYNEQFF.

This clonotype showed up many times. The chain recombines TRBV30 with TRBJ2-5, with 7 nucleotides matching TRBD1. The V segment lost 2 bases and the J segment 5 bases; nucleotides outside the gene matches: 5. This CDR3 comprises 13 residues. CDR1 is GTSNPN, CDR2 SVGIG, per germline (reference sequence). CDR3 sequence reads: CAWSRDSSETQYF. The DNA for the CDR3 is TGTGCCTGGAGTCGGGACAGTAGCGAGACCCAGTACTTC.

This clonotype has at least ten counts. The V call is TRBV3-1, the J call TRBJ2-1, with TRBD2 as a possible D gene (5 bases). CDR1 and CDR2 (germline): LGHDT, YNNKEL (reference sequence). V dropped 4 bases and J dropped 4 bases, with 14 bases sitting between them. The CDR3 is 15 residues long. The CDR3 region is CASSPGVPGYNEQFF. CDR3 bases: TGTGCCAGCAGCCCGGGCGTCCCGGGGTACAATGAGCAGTTCTTC.

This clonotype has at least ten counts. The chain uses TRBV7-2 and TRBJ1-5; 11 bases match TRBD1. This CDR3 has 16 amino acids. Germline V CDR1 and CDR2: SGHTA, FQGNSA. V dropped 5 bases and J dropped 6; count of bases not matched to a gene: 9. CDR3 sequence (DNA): TGTGCCAGCAGCCAACAGGGACAGGGGGTAGGTCAGCCCCAGCATTTT. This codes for CASSQQGQGVGQPQHF.

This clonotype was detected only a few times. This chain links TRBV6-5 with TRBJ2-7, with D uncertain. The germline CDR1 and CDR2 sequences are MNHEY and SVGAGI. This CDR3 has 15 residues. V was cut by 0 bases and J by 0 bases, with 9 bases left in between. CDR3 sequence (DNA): TGTGCCAGCAGTTACTCGGGTCCTTCCTCCTACGAGCAGTACTTC. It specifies CASSYSGPSSYEQYF.

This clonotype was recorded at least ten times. The CDR3 DNA is TGTGCCAGCATGGGGCGGGGGGACGCAGGGGAGCTGTTTTTT. This gives the protein CASMGRGDAGELFF. V is TRBV6-1 and J is TRBJ2-2, with TRBD2 matching over 8 bases. V shed 7 bases, J shed 8 bases, and the junction held 9 bases outside the gene matches. Germline lookup yields CDR1 MNHNS and CDR2 SASEGT. The CDR3 sequence is 14 residues long.

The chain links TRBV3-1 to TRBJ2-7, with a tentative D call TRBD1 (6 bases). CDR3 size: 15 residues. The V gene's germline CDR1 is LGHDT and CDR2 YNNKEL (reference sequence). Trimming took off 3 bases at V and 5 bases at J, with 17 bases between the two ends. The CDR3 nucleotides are TGTGCCAGCAGCCACGTATTTACAGGGTTCGACGAGCAGTACTTC. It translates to CASSHVFTGFDEQYF.

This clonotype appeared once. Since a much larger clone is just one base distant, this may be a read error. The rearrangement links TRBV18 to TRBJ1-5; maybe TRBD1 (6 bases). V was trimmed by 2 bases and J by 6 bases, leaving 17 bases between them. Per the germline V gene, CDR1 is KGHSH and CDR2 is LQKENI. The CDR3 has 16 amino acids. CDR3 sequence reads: CASSPVGAGVGQPQHF. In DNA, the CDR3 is TGTGCCAGCTCACCAGTGGGGGCAGGGGTCGGTCAGCCCCAGCATTTT. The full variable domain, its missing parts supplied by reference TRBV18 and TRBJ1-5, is NAGVMQNPRHLVRRRGQEARLRCSPMKGHSHVYWYRQLPEEGLKFMVYLQKENIIDESGMPKERFSAEFPKEGPSILRIQQVVRGDSAAYFCASSPVGAGVGQPQHFGDGTRLSIL.

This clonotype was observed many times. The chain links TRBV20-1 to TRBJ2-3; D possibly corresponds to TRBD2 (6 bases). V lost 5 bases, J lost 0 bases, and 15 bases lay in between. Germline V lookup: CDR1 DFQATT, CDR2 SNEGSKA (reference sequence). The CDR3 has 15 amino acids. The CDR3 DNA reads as TGCAGTGCTGAAGAGCGGGCCTCTAGCACAGATACGCAGTATTTT. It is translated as CSAEERASSTDTQYF.

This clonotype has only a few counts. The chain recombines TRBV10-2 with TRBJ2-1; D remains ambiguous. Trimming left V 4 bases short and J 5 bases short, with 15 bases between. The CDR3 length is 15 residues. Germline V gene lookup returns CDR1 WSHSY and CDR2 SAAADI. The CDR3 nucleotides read TGCGCCAGCAGTGTAGGGTTGGTCAGTAACAATGAGCAGTTCTTC. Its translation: CASSVGLVSNNEQFF.

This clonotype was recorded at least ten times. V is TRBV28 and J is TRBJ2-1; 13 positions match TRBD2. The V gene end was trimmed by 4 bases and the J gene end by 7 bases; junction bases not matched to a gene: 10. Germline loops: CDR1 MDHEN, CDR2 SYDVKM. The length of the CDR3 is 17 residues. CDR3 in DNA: TGTGCCAGCAGTTCCACTAGCGGGAGGGCCGTATGGAATGAGCAGTTCTTC. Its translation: CASSSTSGRAVWNEQFF. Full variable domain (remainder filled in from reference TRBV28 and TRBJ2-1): DVKVTQSSRYLVKRTGEKVFLECVQDMDHENMFWYRQDPGLGLRLIYFSYDVKMKEKGDIPEGYSVSREKKERFSLILESASTNQTSMYLCASSSTSGRAVWNEQFFGPGTRLTVL.